Listed here are 10 T cell receptor beta chains from one sample, sequenced in a study of blood T cell repertoires in COVID-19. Sequencing used immunoSEQ multiplex PCR; TCRdb keeps in-frame clones, though not all of them. The sample holds some 200,000 clones, around 95% seen once. Sequenced: peripheral blood. The receptor set was obtained from a man between 25 and 39 years old with COVID-19, enrolled during active disease.

The rearrangement joins TRBV25-1 to TRBJ2-7; no clear D gene. The germline CDR1 and CDR2 sequences are MGHDK and SYGVNS. V was trimmed by 0 bases and J by 1 base, leaving 7 bases between them. This CDR3 spans 14 amino acids. CDR3 protein: CASSEYTGSYEQYF. CDR3 sequence (DNA): TGTGCCAGCAGTGAATACACGGGTTCCTACGAGCAGTACTTC.

The V and J genes are TRBV7-9 and TRBJ2-7; D call uncertain. This CDR3 is built from 12 residues. Germline V gives CDR1 SEHNR, CDR2 FQNEAQ (reference sequence). Deletions cut 3 bases from V and 3 bases from J, with 6 bases between. CDR3 loop: CASSLEHYEQYF. In DNA form, the CDR3 reads TGTGCCAGCAGCTTGGAGCACTACGAGCAGTACTTC. Variable domain in full (rest from reference TRBV7-9 and TRBJ2-7): DTGVSQNPRHKITKRGQNVTFRCDPISEHNRLYWYRQTLGQGPEFLTYFQNEAQLEKSRLLSDRFSAERPKGSFSTLEIQRTEQGDSAMYLCASSLEHYEQYFGPGTRLTVT.

The chain couples TRBV7-9 to TRBJ2-5; 7 nucleotides line up with TRBD1. J was trimmed by 4 bases and V by 6 bases; bases with no gene match: 2. Germline V gene lookup returns CDR1 SEHNR and CDR2 FQNEAQ (reference sequence). CDR3 size: 12 residues. DNA of the CDR3: TGTGCCAGCAGACCAGGGGGAGAGACCCAGTACTTC. Translation: CASRPGGETQYF.

The chain combines TRBV7-6 with TRBJ2-2; D is uncertain. The CDR3 is made up of 12 amino acids. V lost 5 bases and J lost 6, with 7 bases in between. The germline gives CDR1 SGHVS, CDR2 FNYEAQ. CDR3 sequence: CASSPFAGELFF. The CDR3 DNA reads TGTGCCAGCAGCCCCTTCGCCGGGGAGCTGTTTTTT.

The V call is TRBV11-2, the J call TRBJ2-7; D gene ambiguous. The germline gives CDR1 SGHAT, CDR2 FQNNGV. V was clipped by 1 base and J by 0 bases, with 4 bases between them. The CDR3 contains 13 residues. This CDR3 reads CASSLAGSYEQYF. The CDR3, as DNA: TGTGCCAGCAGCTTAGCCGGCTCCTACGAGCAGTACTTC.

This chain uses TRBV10-2 with TRBJ2-7, with 9 bases that match TRBD1. Germline assignment: CDR1 WSHSY and CDR2 SAAADI. V lost 3 bases, J lost 2 bases, and 8 bases stayed unmatched. This CDR3 is built from 16 residues. CDR3 residues: CASSEQPGQGAYEQYF. The DNA of the CDR3 is TGCGCCAGCAGTGAACAACCGGGACAGGGAGCCTACGAGCAGTACTTC.

This chain links TRBV3-1 (or the pseudogene TRBV3-2) with TRBJ2-7; unclear D gene. CDR3 length: 12 amino acids. Germline CDR1 reads LGHDT; CDR2 reads YNNKEL (reference sequence). V lost 6 bases and J lost 2, with 8 bases in between. CDR3 sequence (DNA): TGTGCCAGCAGGGGCAGTACCTACGAGCAGTACTTC. It encodes CASRGSTYEQYF.

The CDR3 nucleotides are TGTGCCAGCTCACCATCCAGGGGTATGAGCAATGAGCAGTTCTTC. It specifies CASSPSRGMSNEQFF. The rearrangement joins TRBV18 to TRBJ2-1; D might be TRBD1 (6 bases). Germline-derived CDR1 and CDR2 are KGHSH and LQKENI. V shed 2 bases and J shed 6 bases, with 14 bases lying between them. The CDR3 is 15 residues long.

The chain carries TRBV19 and TRBJ2-1; maybe TRBD2 (6 bases). CDR1 is LNHDA, CDR2 SQIVND, per germline (reference sequence). V lost 6 bases and J lost 0, with 12 bases in between. The CDR3 sequence is 15 residues long. CDR3 DNA: TGTGCCAGTAGGGGTATCGGGAGCTCCTACAATGAGCAGTTCTTC. This sequence encodes CASRGIGSSYNEQFF. The full variable domain, in which reference TRBV19 and TRBJ2-1 provide the parts outside the CDR3, is DGGITQSPKYLFRKEGQNVTLSCEQNLNHDAMYWYRQDPGQGLRLIYYSQIVNDFQKGDIAEGYSVSREKKESFPLTVTSAQKNPTAFYLCASRGIGSSYNEQFFGPGTRLTVL.

The chain has TRBV12-3 or TRBV12-4 and TRBJ1-1, with 9 bases lining up with TRBD1. The CDR3 runs 13 residues. J was trimmed by 6 bases and V by 5 bases; bases with no gene match: 4. CDR3 amino acids: CASSLTGGAEAFF. CDR3 coding DNA: TGTGCCAGCAGTCTGACAGGGGGTGCTGAAGCTTTCTTT.